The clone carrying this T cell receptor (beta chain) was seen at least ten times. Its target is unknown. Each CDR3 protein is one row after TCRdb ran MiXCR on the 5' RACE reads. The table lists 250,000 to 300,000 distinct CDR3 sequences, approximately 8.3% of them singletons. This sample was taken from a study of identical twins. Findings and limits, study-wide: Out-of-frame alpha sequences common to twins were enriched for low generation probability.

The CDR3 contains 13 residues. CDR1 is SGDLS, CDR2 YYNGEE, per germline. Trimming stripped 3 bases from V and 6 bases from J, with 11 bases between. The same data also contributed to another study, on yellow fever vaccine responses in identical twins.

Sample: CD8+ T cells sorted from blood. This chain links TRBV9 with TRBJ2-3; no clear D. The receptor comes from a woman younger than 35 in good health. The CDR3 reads CASSAEVGDTQYF. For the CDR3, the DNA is TGTGCCAGCAGCGCCGAGGTGGGGGATACGCAGTATTTT. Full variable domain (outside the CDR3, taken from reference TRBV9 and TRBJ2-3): DSGVTQTPKHLITATGQRVTLRCSPRSGDLSVYWYQQSLDQGLQFLIQYYNGEERAKGNILERFSAQQFPDLHSELNLSSLELGDSALYFCASSAEVGDTQYFGPGTRLTVL.